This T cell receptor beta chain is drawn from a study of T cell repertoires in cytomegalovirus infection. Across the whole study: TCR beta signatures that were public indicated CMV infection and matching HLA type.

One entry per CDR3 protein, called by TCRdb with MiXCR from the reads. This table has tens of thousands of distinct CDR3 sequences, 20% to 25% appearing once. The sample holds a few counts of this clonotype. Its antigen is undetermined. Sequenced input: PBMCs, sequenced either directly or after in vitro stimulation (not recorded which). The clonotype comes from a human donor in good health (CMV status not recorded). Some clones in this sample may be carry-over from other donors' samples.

The CDR3 DNA is TGTGCCAGCAGTTACTTGGGGGGGGCTTCCTACAATGAGCAGTTCTTC. Its translation is CASSYLGGASYNEQFF. The chain links TRBV6-5 to TRBJ2-1, with D possibly matching TRBD2 (7 bases). CDR3 length: 16 residues. Germline CDR1 and CDR2: MNHEY and SVGAGI. The germline V and J ends were trimmed by 1 base and 1 base, with 11 bases remaining between them.